These 14 T cell receptor beta chains were all obtained from the same sample, sequenced in a study of post-analysis software for immune sequencing data. cDNA libraries for TCR beta contained unique molecular identifiers. Via MiXCR, TCRdb re-called the PCR reads, giving one row per CDR3 protein. The sample has hundreds of thousands of distinct CDR3 sequences; over 35% are singletons. Broader study findings: Higher frequency in patients than in controls was seen for roughly five TRBV segments, with TRBV5-6, TRBV5-1 and TRBV20-1 among them.

These TCRs are of unknown antigen specificity. Sequencing was carried out using blood. The source of these receptors is a girl aged 5 to 17 with multiple sclerosis.

This rearrangement joins TRBV29-1 to TRBJ1-1; a possible D gene is TRBD1 (5 bases). The CDR3 totals 11 residues. V lost 8 bases, J lost 4 bases, and 11 bases lay in between. Germline loops: CDR1 SQVTM, CDR2 ANQGSEA. CDR3 sequence (DNA): TGCAGCTCCTCCAGGGCCACTGAAGCTTTCTTT. Its protein is CSSSRATEAFF.

This clonotype came up once. This sequence joins TRBV20-1 and TRBJ2-5, with a weak D call TRBD2 (5 bases). The CDR3 totals 15 residues. Germline CDR1 DFQATT, CDR2 SNEGSKA (reference sequence). The germline V and J ends were trimmed by 1 base and 1 base, with 13 bases remaining between them. The CDR3 DNA follows: TGCAGTGCTAGAGTAGAACGGGGAATCCAAGAGACCCAGTACTTC. This codes for CSARVERGIQETQYF.

This clonotype was seen only a few times. The rearrangement links TRBV11-1 to TRBJ2-3; no clear D gene. Germline V gene data show CDR1 as SGHAT and CDR2 as FQDESV (reference sequence). V lost 3 bases, J lost 4 bases, and 11 bases lay in between. The CDR3 consists of 14 residues. The CDR3: CASSFGEASDTQYF. As DNA, the CDR3 is TGTGCCAGCAGCTTCGGAGAGGCGTCAGATACGCAGTATTTT. Supplemented by reference TRBV11-1 and TRBJ2-3, the full variable domain reads EAEVAQSPRYKITEKSQAVAFWCDPISGHATLYWYRQILGQGPELLVQFQDESVVDDSQLPKDRFSAERLKGVDSTLKIQPAELGDSAMYLCASSFGEASDTQYFGPGTRLTVL.

This clonotype was seen a few times. This sequence joins TRBV20-1 and TRBJ2-5; unclear D gene. V dropped 3 bases and J dropped 1 base, with 9 bases sitting between them. Germline V gives CDR1 DFQATT, CDR2 SNEGSKA (reference sequence). CDR3 length equals 13 residues. The CDR3 nucleotides read TGCAGTGCTAGTGCGGCTAGCCAAGAGACCCAGTACTTC. It yields the protein CSASAASQETQYF.

The chain carries TRBV12-3 or TRBV12-4 and TRBJ2-5, with D possibly matching TRBD2 (5 bases). The V gene lost 10 bases and the J gene lost 11 bases, with 26 bases spanning the gap. The CDR3 has 14 residues. CDR3 in DNA: TGTGCCACCCTGAGAGGGAGAGTCAACAATGAGCAGTACTTC. Its translation is CATLRGRVNNEQYF.

V is TRBV28 and J is TRBJ2-1; D may correspond to TRBD1 or TRBD2 (5 bases each). CDR1 is MDHEN and CDR2 is SYDVKM in the germline V gene. V was trimmed by 8 bases and J by 7 bases, leaving 9 bases between them. This CDR3 spans 11 amino acids. The CDR3 nucleotides are TGTGCCAGCTTAGAGGGGAATGAGCAGTTCTTC. It yields the protein CASLEGNEQFF. The entire variable domain, with the rest obtained from reference TRBV28 and TRBJ2-1, is as follows: DVKVTQSSRYLVKRTGEKVFLECVQDMDHENMFWYRQDPGLGLRLIYFSYDVKMKEKGDIPEGYSVSREKKERFSLILESASTNQTSMYLCASLEGNEQFFGPGTRLTVL.

In DNA, the CDR3 is TGCGCCAGCAGCCAAGAGCGCGGGGATCAGCCCCAGCATTTT. Its protein product is CASSQERGDQPQHF. This chain connects TRBV4-3 to TRBJ1-5; D is ambiguous. CDR3 length equals 14 residues. The germline V and J ends were trimmed by 0 bases and 5 bases, with 8 bases remaining between them. Germline-derived CDR1 and CDR2 are LGHNA and YSLEER.

V is TRBV27 and J is TRBJ2-4; TRBD2 aligns across 16 bases. With 4 bases clipped from V and 3 bases from J, the junction kept 12 bases outside the gene matches. This CDR3 is built from 20 residues. Germline assignment: CDR1 MNHEY and CDR2 SMNVEV (reference sequence). This chain's CDR3 is CASSSPGLAGGFDGKNIQYF. The CDR3 DNA is TGTGCCAGCAGTTCCCCGGGACTAGCGGGAGGGTTTGACGGCAAAAACATTCAGTACTTC.

This clonotype was seen a few times. The chain uses TRBV20-1 and TRBJ2-6; a possible D gene is TRBD2 (5 bases). This CDR3 is 16 amino acids long. Deletions cut 3 bases from V and 0 bases from J, with 12 bases between. Looked up from germline, CDR1 is DFQATT and CDR2 is SNEGSKA (reference sequence). CDR3 bases: TGCAGTGCTAGTCGTACCGGGATCTCTGGGGCCAACGTCCTGACTTTC. It translates to CSASRTGISGANVLTF.

This clonotype was seen more than once but under ten times. The V gene is TRBV28, the J gene TRBJ2-1, with 13 positions matching TRBD2. Germline loops: CDR1 MDHEN, CDR2 SYDVKM. The CDR3 has 18 amino acids. V shed 2 bases, J shed 7 bases, and the junction held 11 bases outside the gene matches. CDR3 nucleotides: TGTGCCAGCAGTTTACCCCAGACTAGCGGGAGGTCAGGGAATGAGCAGTTCTTC. This translates into CASSLPQTSGRSGNEQFF.

The rearrangement uses TRBV28 and TRBJ2-5; 10 bases are a match to TRBD2. CDR1 and CDR2 (germline): MDHEN, SYDVKM. This CDR3 spans 16 amino acids. The trim removed 6 bases at V and 0 bases at J, leaving 7 bases unmatched. The CDR3 DNA reads as TGTGCCAGCAGCCGGGGGACTAGCGCGTACCAAGAGACCCAGTACTTC. Translated, it gives CASSRGTSAYQETQYF.

J is TRBJ2-7 and V is TRBV5-1; D is possibly TRBD2 (5 bases). Trimming cost V 1 base and J 3 bases, with 14 bases left between them. The CDR3 runs to 15 residues. Germline-derived CDR1 and CDR2 are SGHRS and YFSETQ. In DNA, the CDR3 is TGCGCCAGCAGCTTGAGTATGGACGGACTCTACGAGCAGTACTTC. Its translation is CASSLSMDGLYEQYF.

The J gene is TRBJ2-5, the V gene TRBV15, with D tentatively TRBD2 (5 bases). V was cut by 0 bases and J by 11 bases, with 10 bases left in between. The CDR3 extends over 12 amino acids. CDR1 is LNHNV, CDR2 YYDKDF, per germline (reference sequence). In DNA, the CDR3 is TGTGCCACCAGCAGAGACATTGGGGAGCAGTACTTC. It encodes CATSRDIGEQYF.

This clonotype was recorded a few times. The chain employs TRBV12-3 or TRBV12-4 and TRBJ2-5; 7 nucleotides line up with TRBD2. The J segment lost 4 bases and the V segment lost 2 bases, leaving 7 bases of the junction unmatched. This CDR3 comprises 15 residues. The CDR3: CASSLRGGWGETQYF. The CDR3 region has the DNA TGTGCCAGCAGTTTACGCGGGGGATGGGGAGAGACCCAGTACTTC.